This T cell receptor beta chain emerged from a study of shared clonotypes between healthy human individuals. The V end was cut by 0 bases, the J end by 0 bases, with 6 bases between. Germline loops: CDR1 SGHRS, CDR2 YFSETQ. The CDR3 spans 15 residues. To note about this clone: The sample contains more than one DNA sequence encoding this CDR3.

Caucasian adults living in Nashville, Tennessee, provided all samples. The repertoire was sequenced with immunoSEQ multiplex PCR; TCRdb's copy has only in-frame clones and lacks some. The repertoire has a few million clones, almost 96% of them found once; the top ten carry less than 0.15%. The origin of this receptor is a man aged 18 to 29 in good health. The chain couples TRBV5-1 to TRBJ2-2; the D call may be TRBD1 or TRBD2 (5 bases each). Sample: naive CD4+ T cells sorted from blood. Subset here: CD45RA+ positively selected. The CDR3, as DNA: TGCGCCAGCAGCTTGGGAGGGGCGAACACCGGGGAGCTGTTTTTT. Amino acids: CASSLGGANTGELFF.